Detailed here is one TCR beta chain. RNA transcripts served as the template for amplifying TCR beta CDR3 regions. An initial round of RT-PCR targeting the TCR CDR3 relied on the HTBI primer set. TCRdb re-analysed the multiplex PCR reads in MiXCR, keeping a single row per CDR3 protein. The profile covers 490,000 or so distinct CDR3 sequences, with around 15% appearing a single time and roughly 29% taken by the ten largest. The sample belongs to a study of T cells in Graves' hyperthyroidism and ophthalmopathy. V shed 5 bases and J 4 bases; nucleotides not matched to a gene: 8. CDR3 size: 15 residues. From germline, CDR1 is SNHLY and CDR2 FYNNEI.

This chain uses TRBV2 with TRBJ1-5; TRBD1 aligns across 7 bases. Material for sequencing was blood. The clonotype originates from a woman in her twenties or thirties with Graves' ophthalmopathy. The CDR3 nucleotides read TGTGCCAGCAGTTTGGACAGGATGGGAAATCAGCCCCAGCATTTT. Translated: CASSLDRMGNQPQHF.